This entry describes one T cell receptor beta chain. Its antigen specificity is not known. Base qualities are not recorded, but no much larger clone differs from it by a single base. The sample comes from a study of blood T cell repertoires in COVID-19 (dated by TCRdb to 2018 to 2020). With regard to the full study: Samples covering the acute and convalescent phases of COVID-19 were provided by collaborators in the United States, Italy and Spain. The material from the prospective study consisted of cDNA or gDNA derived from T cells, B-cell-depleted T cells, or PBMCs. Subjects who had been exposed to COVID-19, were actively infected with it, or had recovered from it provided the deeply sampled blood TCRbeta repertoires that made up the dataset. A freely available public database, intended as a resource for researchers studying the immune response to SARS-CoV-2, is where the repertoires were released. The samples were drawn from two sources: the first 160 participants of the ongoing ImmuneRACE study, and fewer than 1,500 subjects contributed by 6 global collaborators. A de-identified subject ID, COVID-19 status, age in years and sex were almost always included in the sample metadata. Where available, HLA class I and class II types were taken from metadata supplied by the sample provider and were not determined by assay-based typing. The full study reports these points: Clinical and demographic metadata were provided uncurated, with the amount varying by source and participant.

TCRbeta CDR3 regions were amplified from genomic DNA by means of the immunoSEQ Assay, a bias-controlled multiplex PCR. The paper's processing steps were these. The number of nucleated cells in each sample was estimated from the amplification of reference gene primers within the assay. To quantify the absolute abundance of each unique TCRbeta CDR3 rearrangement, sequence reads were collapsed and filtered. For each sample, productive Simpson clonality was calculated as the square root of Simpson's diversity index across productive rearrangements. This is the immuneACCESS table as TCRdb keeps it, with only in-frame sequences that have V and J called. A part of the clones is gone; compared with another copy, unresolved V genes explain less than half, and the rest is unexplained. V and J calls plus clone size are reproduced from that table; the DNA served to infer D and trimming. The sample data list about 180,000 clones, and 85% to 90% of these were observed just once. The ten largest clones take up under 3% of the sample.

Participants in the prospective study were enrolled through a virtual design, were aged about 18 to 100 years, and lived in 24 United States geographic areas. In the prospective study, cohorts were assigned on the basis of participant-reported clinical history obtained from a screening survey and a study questionnaire. In the prospective study, mobile phlebotomists collected whole blood, serum and a nasopharyngeal or oropharyngeal swab from each participant. Participants in the prospective study had the option to provide additional blood draws and questionnaires over a roughly 2-month period. Before DNA extraction, blood samples from the prospective study were shipped at room temperature or frozen. V is cut back by 1 base and J by 13 bases, with 7 bases in the junction unmatched. Its CDR3 holds 14 amino acids, cysteine through phenylalanine. Only CDR3 DNA is held: 42 bases, read in frame from base 1. Sequences SGHTA (CDR1) and FQGNSA (CDR2) are obtained from the germline V gene.

This clonotype was obtained from a woman aged 40 to 50 with acute COVID-19. This receptor chain uses TRBV7-2 and TRBJ1-6; 7 central nucleotides agree with TRBD1. Material: PBMCs or T cells enriched from blood (not recorded which). The CDR3 is CASSLDRGAAPLHF. Read as DNA, the sequence is TGTGCCAGCAGCTTAGACAGGGGAGCGGCGCCCCTCCACTTT.